This entry features one T cell receptor (beta chain) sequence. The target of this receptor is not known. Base qualities are missing; no much larger clone stands one base away. The data were obtained in a study of T cells in Graves' hyperthyroidism and ophthalmopathy (dated 2019 in TCRdb). The study in broad terms: A discovery cohort of about 96 patients, about 44 with Graves' ophthalmopathy and 57 with stable Graves' hyperthyroidism, was used to find distinguishing TCR V-J signatures. An independent validation cohort of about 20 hyperthyroidism patients and about 15 patients who later progressed to ophthalmopathy tested prospective prediction of ophthalmopathy. The 95 to 100 discovery patients were randomly divided into training and test sets at a 7:3 ratio. In addition, the study compared T-cell repertoires in thyroid tissue and in blood from six Graves' hyperthyroidism patients. After sampling, hyperthyroidism patients received methimazole starting at 30 mg daily, and ophthalmopathy patients received high-dose intravenous methylprednisolone. The paper describes TCR Vbeta CDR3 sequencing of 135 peripheral blood samples, made up of about 40 ophthalmopathy patients, approximately 73 hyperthyroidism patients and around 17 progressor patients. Results and caveats for the whole study, not just this receptor: A model built on a 13 V-J signature distinguished ophthalmopathy from stable hyperthyroidism, reaching around 90% sensitivity and about 81% specificity in cross-validation and 80%/75% in testing. Most expanded thyroid clonotypes (frequency above 0.001) were also found in blood, which suggests that blood repertoires may mirror thyroid immune responses. Sample size was not statistically predetermined, and investigators were not blinded to group allocation. In validation, the model predicted progression to ophthalmopathy with about 71% sensitivity and 72.22% specificity, a median of 6.5 months before onset.

TCR beta CDR3 regions were amplified from RNA transcripts. A first-round RT-PCR of the TCR CDR3 used the HTBI primer set with the Qiagen OneStep RT-PCR kit. The libraries were constructed in a second round of multiplex PCR and then size-selected and purified. Paired-end sequencing of the libraries was performed with 100 bp reads on an Illumina HiSeq2000. As for how the authors treated the data: SOAPnuke was used to process the raw data, throwing out any read that contained adapters or uncalled bases, had a mean Phred below 15, or lacked an exact constant-primer or identifier match. COPE v1.2.5 was used to merge the high-quality paired reads, and each unique nucleotide sequence was defined as a clonotype. Clonotypes were aligned to IMGT TRBV, TRBD and TRBJ reference segments using MiTCR v1.1. Analysis was restricted to V-J combinations with a frequency above 0.0001, which covered 99.2% of repertoires. The TCS score was defined as the ratio of F50 (clonal expansion) to E x V (chaos), calculated using BLOSUM62-based TCRdist between CDR3 peptides within each V-J. Welch's t-statistics and random forest reduced fewer than 600 V-J features to 13, which were used in a naive Bayes classifier (R e1071). The similarity between thyroid and blood repertoires was quantified using the Morisita-Horn index. TCRdb redid the processing of the public reads, applying fastp at Q25 and MiXCR, and retained in-frame beta chains. Every distinct CDR3 protein forms one entry, paired with its most common genes and DNA. Clone size and V and J calls follow TCRdb, not the original study. For this sample the table gives about 660,000 distinct CDR3 sequences, of which roughly 46% were detected only once. Together, the top ten hold about 7.7% of the sample.

According to the germline V gene (reference sequence), CDR1 reads SEHNR and CDR2 reads FQNEAQ. Clipping removes 5 bases from V and 2 bases from J, with 10 as the unmatched junction base count. The CDR3 spans 16 residues, from the cysteine through the phenylalanine. The only DNA kept is the CDR3, 48 bases in frame from the first base. Exclusion was applied to patients with uncontrolled infections, other autoimmune diseases, pregnancy or lactation. Clinical symptoms, serum thyroxine and TRAb, thyroid ultrasound, and orbital computed tomography formed the basis for the diagnoses. Trizol reagent was used to extract total RNA, and RNA quality was then checked on an Agilent 2100 Bioanalyzer.

This chain is built from TRBV7-9 and TRBJ2-7, with 9 bases aligning to TRBD2. The receptor was isolated from an adult man with Graves' disease, either hyperthyroidism or ophthalmopathy (not recorded which). Material for sequencing was peripheral blood or thyroid tissue (not recorded which). DNA sequence: TGTGCCAGCAGCGTTGTAGGGGCTAGCGGGGCCTACGAGCAGTACTTC. Protein translation: CASSVVGASGAYEQYF.